A single sample is the source of the 20 T cell receptor beta chains below, sequenced in a study of T cell responses to AZD1222 COVID-19 vaccine. Measured with immunoSEQ multiplex PCR; TCRdb has only the in-frame clones, and not every one. The sample shows 150,000 to 180,000 clones, less than 90% of them seen only once. The sample here was peripheral blood, taken after recovery from COVID-19. These receptor sequences come from an adult who had recovered from COVID-19.

The chain has TRBV12-5 and TRBJ2-2; D is ambiguous. With 5 bases removed from V and 8 bases from J, the gap between germline ends came to 12 bases. CDR1 and CDR2 from the germline V gene are LGHNT and FRNRAP. CDR3 size: 13 residues. CDR3 DNA: TGTGCTAGTGGTGTCAGAGGTGTAGGGGAGCTGTTTTTT. Translation gives CASGVRGVGELFF.

V and J are TRBV5-1 and TRBJ2-3; 8 nucleotides agree with TRBD2. Germline V gene sequence: CDR1 SGHRS, CDR2 YFSETQ. The CDR3 length is 15 residues. J was trimmed by 0 bases and V by 5 bases; bases with no gene match: 5. The CDR3 sequence: CASRGGGLSTDTQYF. CDR3 coding DNA: TGCGCCAGCAGAGGCGGGGGGTTAAGCACAGATACGCAGTATTTT. The full variable domain, rest sourced from reference TRBV5-1 and TRBJ2-3, is KAGVTQTPRYLIKTRGQQVTLSCSPISGHRSVSWYQQTPGQGLQFLFEYFSETQRNKGNFPGRFSGRQFSNSRSEMNVSTLELGDSALYLCASRGGGLSTDTQYFGPGTRLTVL.

DNA for the CDR3: TGTGCCAGCAGCCTACAGGGGTTTGATGGCTACACCTTC. It yields the protein CASSLQGFDGYTF. This chain uses TRBV14 with TRBJ1-2, with 7 bases that match TRBD1. The CDR3 extends over 13 amino acids. The V and J ends lost 4 bases and 6 bases, in that order; junction bases with no gene match: 5. CDR1 and CDR2 (germline): SGHDN, FVKESK.

Ten or more counts support this clone. The rearrangement uses TRBV10-3 and TRBJ1-1, with 8 nucleotides matching TRBD1. The V segment lost 4 bases and the J segment 4 bases; nucleotides outside the gene matches: 8. CDR1 is ENHRY, CDR2 SYGVKD, per germline. The length of the CDR3 is 15 residues. The CDR3 loop is CAISAGRGQGTEAFF. The CDR3 DNA reads TGTGCCATCAGTGCGGGCAGGGGGCAGGGCACTGAAGCTTTCTTT.

The chain uses TRBV18 and TRBJ1-1, with a tentative D call TRBD1 (5 bases). Per germline, CDR1 KGHSH and CDR2 LQKENI. Between the trimmed V and J ends, which lost 3 bases and 3 bases, there was a span of 11 bases. The CDR3 contains 14 residues. CDR3 in amino acids: CASSPGRFDTEAFF. CDR3 nucleotides: TGTGCCAGCTCACCGGGGCGCTTCGACACTGAAGCTTTCTTT. Supplemented by reference TRBV18 and TRBJ1-1, the full variable domain reads NAGVMQNPRHLVRRRGQEARLRCSPMKGHSHVYWYRQLPEEGLKFMVYLQKENIIDESGMPKERFSAEFPKEGPSILRIQQVVRGDSAAYFCASSPGRFDTEAFFGQGTRLTVV.

The V call is TRBV5-6, the J call TRBJ2-3, with no clear D. Trimming removed 0 bases from V and 4 bases from J, with 0 bases in between. The CDR3 runs 11 residues. Germline CDR1 and CDR2: SGHDT and YYEEEE. CDR3 protein: CASSLADTQYF. DNA for the CDR3: TGTGCCAGCAGCTTGGCAGATACGCAGTATTTT.

J is TRBJ2-5 and V is TRBV1; the tabulated D call, TRBD2, remains unverified against the DNA. TRBV1 is shown as a pseudogene. The CDR3 loop spans 11 amino acids. CDR3 residues: CTSSPRETQYF. The CDR3 nucleotides read TGCACCAGCAGCCCCCGGGAGACCCAGTACTTC.

This clone appeared a single time. The chain carries TRBV3-1 (or the pseudogene TRBV3-2) and TRBJ1-5; D is undetermined. The V end lost 3 bases, the J end lost 0 bases, and 9 bases lay between the germline ends. This CDR3 has 15 residues. The germline gives CDR1 LGHDT, CDR2 YNNKEL (reference sequence). This chain's CDR3 is CASSQSGNSNQPQHF. The CDR3, as DNA: TGTGCCAGCAGCCAGTCAGGAAATAGCAATCAGCCCCAGCATTTT.

This chain connects TRBV12-3 or TRBV12-4 to TRBJ1-1; 10 bases agree with TRBD1. The CDR3 totals 13 residues. V lost 5 bases, J lost 11 bases, and 8 bases stayed unmatched. The CDR3 loop reads CASSPGTGDMAFF. The CDR3, as DNA: TGTGCCAGCAGTCCCGGGACAGGGGATATGGCTTTCTTT.

V and J are TRBV10-3 and TRBJ1-3; 8 nucleotides match TRBD1. CDR3 size: 14 residues. V lost 5 bases, J lost 4 bases, and 4 bases stayed unmatched. The V gene's germline CDR1 is ENHRY and CDR2 SYGVKD. CDR3 protein: CAISQGAEGNTIYF. The CDR3 nucleotides are TGTGCCATCAGTCAGGGGGCTGAAGGAAACACCATATATTTT.

This clone has only a few counts. The chain carries TRBV7-8 and TRBJ2-7; 10 bases agree with TRBD1. Germline V CDR1 and CDR2: SGHVS, FQNEAQ. The junction had 10 bases not matched to a gene; V was cut back by 5 bases and J by 3 bases. CDR3 length: 16 residues. CDR3 DNA sequence: TGTGCCAGCAGCGAACCCGGGACAGGGGTTCGCTACGAGCAGTACTTC. Its translation: CASSEPGTGVRYEQYF.

This clone has only a few counts. This sequence joins TRBV20-1 and TRBJ1-2; unclear D gene. The germline V gene has CDR1 DFQATT and CDR2 SNEGSKA (reference sequence). Trimming removed 3 bases at V and 5 bases at J, with 13 bases between. This CDR3 has 13 amino acids. The CDR3 loop is CSASATRGYGYTF. CDR3 sequence (DNA): TGCAGTGCTAGTGCTACGCGAGGATATGGCTACACCTTC.

The table lists this clone with a few counts. The gene calls are TRBV7-3 and TRBJ1-5; D gene ambiguous. CDR3 length equals 13 residues. From germline, CDR1 is SGHTA and CDR2 FQGTGA. Trimming pared 1 base from V and 4 bases from J, leaving 5 bases between. The CDR3: CASSLSKNQPQHF. The DNA of the CDR3 is TGTGCCAGCAGCTTAAGTAAGAATCAGCCCCAGCATTTT.

CDR3 sequence reads: CASSLDVTDYGYTF. For the CDR3, the DNA is TGTGCCAGCAGCTTAGATGTGACAGACTATGGCTACACCTTC. This chain uses TRBV11-2 with TRBJ1-2; possible D gene TRBD1, 5 bases. The CDR3 sequence is 14 residues long. Germline V gives CDR1 SGHAT, CDR2 FQNNGV. Trimming pared 0 bases from V and 3 bases from J, leaving 8 bases between. The full variable domain, in which reference TRBV11-2 and TRBJ1-2 provide the parts outside the CDR3, is EAGVAQSPRYKIIEKRQSVAFWCNPISGHATLYWYQQILGQGPKLLIQFQNNGVVDDSQLPKDRFSAERLKGVDSTLKIQPAKLEDSAVYLCASSLDVTDYGYTFGSGTRLTVV.

The gene calls are TRBV27 and TRBJ2-2, with TRBD1 matching 11 bases. CDR3 length: 15 residues. The ends lost 6 bases at V and 3 bases at J; junction bases unmatched: 3. From germline, CDR1 is MNHEY and CDR2 SMNVEV (reference sequence). In DNA, the CDR3 is TGTGCCAGCAGACTGGGACAGGGGGACACCGGGGAGCTGTTTTTT. Its translation: CASRLGQGDTGELFF.

The rearrangement joins TRBV7-9 to TRBJ2-2, with D hard to call. The ends were cut back, 0 bases at V and 6 bases at J, with 5 bases in the middle. The CDR3 has 13 residues. CDR1 and CDR2 (germline): SEHNR, FQNEAQ (reference sequence). The CDR3 sequence: CASSLAVAGELFF. The CDR3 nucleotides are TGTGCCAGCAGCTTAGCGGTGGCCGGGGAGCTGTTTTTT.

The rearrangement joins TRBV7-9 to TRBJ1-2, with D maybe TRBD1 (6 bases). Per the germline V gene, CDR1 is SEHNR and CDR2 is FQNEAQ (reference sequence). V lost 1 base to trimming and J lost 4 bases, with 10 bases between them. The length of the CDR3 is 14 residues. In DNA form, the CDR3 reads TGTGCCAGCAGCTTAGAAGGGGGGGGCTATGGCTACACCTTC. It specifies CASSLEGGGYGYTF. The complete variable domain, with remaining parts taken from reference TRBV7-9 and TRBJ1-2, reads DTGVSQNPRHKITKRGQNVTFRCDPISEHNRLYWYRQTLGQGPEFLTYFQNEAQLEKSRLLSDRFSAERPKGSFSTLEIQRTEQGDSAMYLCASSLEGGGYGYTFGSGTRLTVV.

The chain joins TRBV11-2 to TRBJ2-7; 11 nucleotides line up with TRBD2. Germline lookup yields CDR1 SGHAT and CDR2 FQNNGV. With V trimmed by 5 bases and J by 4 bases, 7 bases remained unmatched. There are 15 residues in the CDR3. CDR3 nucleotides: TGTGCCAGCAGCCACCTGACTAGCGGGATTTACGAGCAGTACTTC. Translating it yields CASSHLTSGIYEQYF.

This rearrangement joins TRBV19 to TRBJ2-1; the match to TRBD2 covers 13 bases. CDR1 and CDR2 from the germline V gene are LNHDA and SQIVND (reference sequence). V trimming: 4 bases; J trimming: 8 bases; junction bases outside the gene matches: 5. The CDR3 totals 15 residues. Here the CDR3 DNA reads TGTGCCAGTAGTAACCGGACTAGCGGGAGAGATGAGCAGTTCTTC. Translated, it gives CASSNRTSGRDEQFF. The full variable domain, rest sourced from reference TRBV19 and TRBJ2-1, is DGGITQSPKYLFRKEGQNVTLSCEQNLNHDAMYWYRQDPGQGLRLIYYSQIVNDFQKGDIAEGYSVSREKKESFPLTVTSAQKNPTAFYLCASSNRTSGRDEQFFGPGTRLTVL.

This clone was observed a handful of times. The chain joins TRBV27 to TRBJ2-5; possibly TRBD2 for D (6 bases). CDR1 is MNHEY and CDR2 is SMNVEV in the germline V gene (reference sequence). The V end was cut by 7 bases, the J end by 1 base, with 7 bases between. The CDR3 has 12 residues. In nucleotides, the CDR3 is TGTGCCAGCATGGGGGGCCAAGAGACCCAGTACTTC. Residues: CASMGGQETQYF.